The 21 T cell receptor beta chains reported below all come from one sample, sequenced in a study of T cell changes during pregnancy in multiple sclerosis. This table comes from immunoSEQ multiplex PCR, and its TCRdb copy is limited to in-frame clones, with some not included. The sample shows about 89,000 clones, 92% of them seen only once. The source material was peripheral blood, sampled after pregnancy. The receptor set was obtained from a female donor in good health, enrolled as a control in a pregnancy study.

V usage is TRBV6-1 and J usage is TRBJ2-1; D is possibly TRBD1 (5 bases). Per the germline V gene, CDR1 is MNHNS and CDR2 is SASEGT. The CDR3 is 15 amino acids. The V end lost 6 bases, the J end lost 5 bases, and 17 bases lay between the germline ends. The CDR3 DNA is TGTGCCAGCAGGACAGTCGTCCTATTGCACAATGAGCAGTTCTTC. Translation: CASRTVVLLHNEQFF.

This clone was observed a single time. The chain couples TRBV19 to TRBJ1-4, with TRBD1 matching over 7 bases. The CDR3 totals 18 residues. Germline CDR1 is LNHDA and CDR2 is SQIVND (reference sequence). J lost 1 base, V lost 5 bases, and 13 bases had no gene match. Here the CDR3 DNA reads TGTGCCAGTAGTCCCGACAGGGCTATCTGGCTAACTAATGAAAAACTGTTTTTT. Encoded protein: CASSPDRAIWLTNEKLFF. The whole variable domain, remainder taken from reference TRBV19 and TRBJ1-4, is DGGITQSPKYLFRKEGQNVTLSCEQNLNHDAMYWYRQDPGQGLRLIYYSQIVNDFQKGDIAEGYSVSREKKESFPLTVTSAQKNPTAFYLCASSPDRAIWLTNEKLFFGSGTQLSVL.

The chain couples TRBV2 to TRBJ1-2, with a tentative D call TRBD1 (6 bases). The CDR3 runs to 13 residues. Trimming shortened V by 6 bases and J by 11 bases, and 19 bases separated the two germline ends. Per germline, CDR1 SNHLY and CDR2 FYNNEI. The CDR3: CASSEILQGWYTF. CDR3 DNA: TGTGCCAGCAGCGAAATATTACAGGGTTGGTACACCTTC.

This clone appeared once. V is TRBV13 and J is TRBJ1-2; D call uncertain. Germline CDR1 and CDR2: PRHDT and FYEKMQ (reference sequence). This CDR3 spans 14 amino acids. The V end was cut by 2 bases, the J end by 1 base, with 8 bases between. The CDR3 loop is CASSLQANNYGYTF. The CDR3 DNA is TGTGCCAGCAGCTTACAGGCTAATAACTATGGCTACACCTTC. Full variable domain (rest looked up from reference TRBV13 and TRBJ1-2): AAGVIQSPRHLIKEKRETATLKCYPIPRHDTVYWYQQGPGQDPQFLISFYEKMQSDKGSIPDRFSAQQFSDYHSELNMSSLELGDSALYFCASSLQANNYGYTFGSGTRLTVV.

The chain employs TRBV20-1 and TRBJ1-5; D unresolved. The germline V gene encodes CDR1 DFQATT and CDR2 SNEGSKA (reference sequence). The CDR3 sequence is 11 residues long. Trimming took off 3 bases at V and 5 bases at J, with 5 bases between the two ends. CDR3 DNA: TGCAGTGCTAGTGGAGATCAGCCCCAGCATTTT. This codes for CSASGDQPQHF.

This rearrangement joins TRBV5-4 to TRBJ2-7; 7 bases match TRBD2. This CDR3 has 14 amino acids. With V trimmed by 1 base and J by 6 bases, 7 bases remained unmatched. Germline-derived CDR1 and CDR2 are SGHNT and YYREEE (reference sequence). DNA of the CDR3: TGTGCCAGCAGCTTGTATGGGGAGGGGTTCGAGCAGTACTTC. This translates into CASSLYGEGFEQYF.

The V and J genes are TRBV14 and TRBJ1-2; 7 bases line up with TRBD1. The germline V gene encodes CDR1 SGHDN and CDR2 FVKESK. The J segment lost 2 bases and the V segment lost 3 bases, leaving 6 bases of the junction unmatched. The CDR3 consists of 15 residues. CDR3 sequence: CASSQDRSGNYGYTF. CDR3 bases: TGTGCCAGCAGCCAGGACAGGTCGGGCAACTATGGCTACACCTTC.

V usage is TRBV6-1 and J usage is TRBJ1-5, with a tentative D call TRBD1 (5 bases). This CDR3 contains 15 residues. The V and J ends lost 4 bases and 4 bases respectively, with 14 bases between them. Per germline, CDR1 MNHNS and CDR2 SASEGT. The CDR3 reads CASSVDSTPNQPQHF. The DNA for the CDR3 is TGTGCCAGCAGTGTTGACAGCACTCCTAATCAGCCCCAGCATTTT.

The J gene is TRBJ2-2, the V gene TRBV7-2; 8 positions agree with TRBD2. Trimming cost V 2 bases and J 7 bases; bases outside gene matches: 6. CDR3 size: 15 residues. Germline CDR1 reads SGHTA; CDR2 reads FQGNSA. CDR3 protein: CASSLNGGARGELFF. The CDR3 nucleotides are TGTGCCAGCAGCTTAAACGGGGGGGCCCGCGGGGAGCTGTTTTTT.

The chain combines TRBV13 with TRBJ1-5, with D possibly matching TRBD1 (5 bases). With 8 bases removed from V and 4 bases from J, the gap between germline ends came to 9 bases. Looked up from germline, CDR1 is PRHDT and CDR2 is FYEKMQ (reference sequence). The CDR3 is made up of 12 amino acids. CDR3 residues: CASAEGNQPQHF. The CDR3 DNA sequence: TGTGCCAGCGCGGAGGGGAATCAGCCCCAGCATTTT.

The chain has TRBV19 and TRBJ1-4, with D unclear. Trimming cost V 6 bases and J 8 bases, with 25 bases left between them. The CDR3 contains 17 residues. Germline V gene sequence: CDR1 LNHDA, CDR2 SQIVND (reference sequence). DNA for the CDR3: TGTGCCAGTAGCCGGGCGGGAACCGCGCTGGGTGAGGAAAAACTGTTTTTT. Residues: CASSRAGTALGEEKLFF.

V is TRBV12-5 and J is TRBJ1-5; a weak D match, TRBD1 (6 bases). Trimming took off 3 bases at V and 0 bases at J, with 12 bases between the two ends. The CDR3 consists of 16 residues. CDR1 is LGHNT and CDR2 is FRNRAP in the germline V gene. CDR3 protein: CASGFIWTDSNQPQHF. The DNA of the CDR3 is TGTGCTAGTGGTTTCATTTGGACAGATAGCAATCAGCCCCAGCATTTT.

This clone came up once. The genes are TRBV10-1 and TRBJ2-1; TRBD2 matches at 10 bases. The CDR3 contains 18 residues. V lost 2 bases, J lost 0 bases, and 7 bases stayed unmatched. CDR1 WNHNN and CDR2 SYGVQD come from the germline V gene (reference sequence). The CDR3 region is CASSELAGARGSYNEQFF. The CDR3 DNA sequence: TGCGCCAGCAGTGAGCTAGCGGGGGCCCGGGGCTCCTACAATGAGCAGTTCTTC.

The chain has TRBV11-2 and TRBJ1-1; D gene uncertain. The CDR3 runs 14 residues. Trimming removed 7 bases at V and 1 base at J, with 13 bases between. Per the germline V gene, CDR1 is SGHAT and CDR2 is FQNNGV. CDR3 amino acids: CASTRVPGNTEAFF. The CDR3 DNA follows: TGTGCCAGCACCCGAGTCCCGGGGAACACTGAAGCTTTCTTT.

This clone was seen only a few times. The rearrangement uses TRBV6-5 and TRBJ1-5; 8 bases fit TRBD1. J lost 3 bases, V lost 5 bases, and 6 bases had no gene match. The germline gives CDR1 MNHEY, CDR2 SVGAGI. The CDR3 totals 15 residues. CDR3 nucleotides: TGTGCCAGCAGTAACTACAGGGGGGACAATCAGCCCCAGCATTTT. Translated: CASSNYRGDNQPQHF.

V is TRBV9 and J is TRBJ2-1, with unresolved D. Germline CDR1 SGDLS, CDR2 YYNGEE. The CDR3 runs to 16 residues. The ends were cut back, 4 bases at V and 4 bases at J, with 18 bases in the middle. The CDR3 DNA reads TGTGCCAGCAGCTCCCCTTCGGAGCATTCTTACAATGAGCAGTTCTTC. This encodes CASSSPSEHSYNEQFF.

This clone was seen once. The rearrangement uses TRBV7-9 and TRBJ2-3, with 14 nucleotides matching TRBD2. Germline lookup yields CDR1 SEHNR and CDR2 FQNEAQ (reference sequence). This CDR3 spans 17 amino acids. J lost 5 bases, V lost 5 bases, and 9 bases had no gene match. CDR3 nucleotide sequence: TGTGCCAGCAGCGCGGGACTAGCGGGGGTTTTAGAAGATACGCAGTATTTT. Translation gives CASSAGLAGVLEDTQYF.

Of note for this clone: One end of the junction does not line up with germline, which may come from a read error. The V call is TRBV5-1, the J call TRBJ2-7; weak D call: TRBD2 (6 bases). The CDR3 has 14 amino acids. Germline V gives CDR1 SGHRS, CDR2 YFSETQ. Written as DNA, the CDR3 is TGCGCCAGCAGCTCTCGGGGTAACGGCGGGACCATCAACTTC. Residues: CASSSRGNGGTINF.

This clone appeared once. The V and J genes are TRBV6-5 and TRBJ2-7; 11 positions agree with TRBD2. The CDR3 is 15 residues long. Looked up from germline, CDR1 is MNHEY and CDR2 is SVGAGI. V was clipped by 5 bases and J by 6 bases; unmatched bases: 9. In DNA, the CDR3 is TGTGCCAGCAGTATAGCGGGAGGGCTCCCGGGCGAGCAGTACTTC. Its translation: CASSIAGGLPGEQYF.

V and J are TRBV19 and TRBJ2-1; 8 bases agree with TRBD2. The CDR3 contains 15 residues. The V and J ends lost 3 bases and 6 bases, in that order; junction bases with no gene match: 7. CDR1 LNHDA and CDR2 SQIVND come from the germline V gene (reference sequence). For the CDR3, the DNA is TGTGCCAGTAGTATTATAAGCGGGAGTGGCAATGAGCAGTTCTTC. Amino acids: CASSIISGSGNEQFF.

This clone was found once. The gene calls are TRBV19 and TRBJ2-5; perhaps TRBD2 as D (6 bases). The CDR3 totals 13 residues. CDR1 and CDR2 from the germline V gene are LNHDA and SQIVND (reference sequence). V lost 5 bases to trimming and J lost 7 bases, with 14 bases between them. The CDR3 DNA reads TGTGCCAGTAGTGCGGGGCAGGGAGGGACCCAGTACTTC. Translation gives CASSAGQGGTQYF.